These T cell receptor beta chains were read from a single sample in a study of post-analysis software for immune sequencing data. MiXCR, run by TCRdb on the PCR reads, gives a single entry per CDR3 protein. The repertoire holds about 800,000 distinct CDR3 sequences, with roughly 27% as singletons. Sequencing input: blood. The receptor source for this set is a girl between 5 and 17 years old with multiple sclerosis. Both conserved end residues are part of each CDR3. D genes are given only for firm matches. Clone size is given for some rows only: seen once, a few or many times, or a class if the clone is expanded.

clone_size	d_call	j_call	v_call	cdr3_aa	cdr3_nt
NA	TRBD1	TRBJ1-1	TRBV5-1	CASSYGTANTEAFF	TGCGCCAGCAGCTATGGGACAGCGAACACTGAAGCTTTCTTT
NA	NA	TRBJ2-3	TRBV6-1	CASSSGHHSTDTQYF	TGTGCCAGCAGTTCGGGACACCATAGCACAGATACGCAGTATTTT
NA	NA	TRBJ2-3	TRBV7-2	CASSSRGGGLTDTQYF	TGTGCCAGCAGCTCCAGGGGAGGGGGCTTGACAGATACGCAGTATTTT
few	NA	TRBJ1-4	TRBV20-1	CSAPDGASNEKLFF	TGCAGTGCCCCTGACGGGGCTTCTAATGAAAAACTGTTTTTT
NA	NA	TRBJ1-5	TRBV6-5	CASSPLGVQGGQPQHF	TGTGCCAGCAGCCCCCTTGGAGTTCAGGGAGGGCAGCCCCAGCATTTT
few	NA	TRBJ2-1	TRBV7-2	CASSRGSRANEQFF	TGTGCCAGCAGCCGGGGGAGCAGGGCCAATGAGCAGTTCTTC
NA	NA	TRBJ2-5	TRBV3-1	CASSAGGKTQYF	TGCGCCAGCAGCGCAGGGGGGAAGACCCAGTACTTC
NA	NA	TRBJ1-1	TRBV6-5	CATVWGIEAFF	TGTGCCACCGTGTGGGGTATTGAAGCTTTCTTT
NA	TRBD1	TRBJ2-7	TRBV2	CASKWDRLMRAEDEQYF	TGTGCCAGCAAGTGGGACAGGCTAATGCGGGCCGAGGACGAGCAGTACTTC
few	TRBD1	TRBJ1-5	TRBV5-5	CASSLGRLTGGFQHF	TGTGCCAGCAGCTTGGGCCGCTTAACAGGGGGCTTCCAGCATTTT
few	TRBD1	TRBJ1-1	TRBV9	CASSVVFRGLMSTEAFF	TGTGCCAGCAGCGTAGTCTTCAGGGGGTTGATGTCCACTGAAGCTTTCTTT
NA	NA	TRBJ2-5	TRBV7-2	CASSLVAGYEQYF	TGTGCCAGCAGCTTAGTGGCGGGATATGAGCAGTACTTC
few	TRBD1	TRBJ2-7	TRBV20-1	CSAPQDRGLDEQYF	TGCAGTGCTCCACAGGACAGGGGTTTGGACGAGCAGTACTTC
NA	NA	TRBJ2-6	TRBV5-6	CASSFPGTGANVRTF	TGTGCCAGCAGCTTCCCGGGGACTGGGGCCAACGTCCGGACTTTC
few	NA	TRBJ2-3	TRBV9	CASSGESTDTQYF	TGTGCCAGCAGCGGGGAATCCACAGATACGCAGTATTTT
NA	NA	TRBJ2-1	TRBV7-7	CASSLGTVSNEQFF	TGTGCCAGCAGCTTAGGGACAGTCAGCAATGAGCAGTTCTTC
NA	NA	TRBJ1-1	TRBV6-2/TRBV6-3	CASRPFTLARELVSNTEAFF	TGTGCCAGCAGGCCCTTCACCTTAGCTAGGGAACTAGTGTCGAACACTGAAGCTTTCTTT
NA	NA	TRBJ1-1	TRBV6-4	CASSDEGMTEAFF	TGTGCCAGCAGTGACGAGGGAATGACTGAAGCTTTCTTT
NA	NA	TRBJ2-7	TRBV20-1	CSARDLFRIGGSYNEQYF	TGCAGTGCTAGAGATCTGTTTAGGATCGGTGGGTCCTACAATGAGCAGTACTTC
few	NA	TRBJ1-2	TRBV4-3	CASSQGGGNYGYTF	TGCGCCAGCAGCCAAGGGGGAGGGAACTATGGCTACACCTTC
NA	NA	TRBJ1-1	TRBV5-1	CASSLMGIAEAFF	TGCGCCAGCAGCTTGATGGGGATCGCTGAAGCTTTCTTT
NA	NA	TRBJ2-1	TRBV20-1	CSARTLMELLYNEQFF	TGCAGTGCTAGGACTCTCATGGAGCTACTCTACAATGAGCAGTTCTTC
NA	TRBD2	TRBJ2-7	TRBV16	CASSQSLLAGGWYEQYF	TGTGCCAGCAGCCAATCGCTCCTAGCGGGGGGTTGGTACGAGCAGTACTTC
many	TRBD2	TRBJ2-3	TRBV20-1	CSALTGGEADTQYF	TGCAGTGCTTTGACGGGGGGGGAGGCAGATACGCAGTATTTT
NA	NA	TRBJ1-5	TRBV4-3	CASSQENGSNQPQHF	TGCGCCAGCAGCCAAGAGAACGGAAGCAATCAGCCCCAGCATTTT
few	NA	TRBJ1-2	TRBV6-6	CASSYSDPGQDGYTF	TGTGCCAGCAGTTACTCGGATCCGGGACAAGACGGCTACACCTTC
NA	TRBD1	TRBJ1-3	TRBV12-3/TRBV12-4	CASSGTGFKNTIYF	TGTGCCAGCAGTGGGACAGGGTTTAAAAACACCATATATTTT
few	NA	TRBJ1-5	TRBV6-6	CASTPRGSQGGNQPQHF	TGTGCCAGCACTCCCCGAGGGTCGCAAGGGGGCAATCAGCCCCAGCATTTT
few	TRBD2	TRBJ2-5	TRBV27	CASRLAGRVETQYF	TGTGCCAGCAGGCTAGCGGGAAGGGTAGAGACCCAGTACTTC
many	NA	TRBJ2-7	TRBV28	CASSFGQIYEQYF	TGTGCCAGCAGTTTTGGCCAGATCTACGAGCAGTACTTC
many	NA	TRBJ2-3	TRBV20-1	CSASWGERRTDTQYF	TGCAGTGCCTCCTGGGGGGAGCGTCGCACAGATACGCAGTATTTT
few	TRBD2	TRBJ2-1	TRBV4-1	CASSQAGTSGKRDNEQFF	TGCGCCAGCAGCCAAGCAGGGACTAGCGGGAAGCGAGACAATGAGCAGTTCTTC
NA	TRBD2	TRBJ2-5	TRBV20-1	CSARERSGRGETQYF	TGCAGTGCTAGAGAGAGGAGCGGGAGGGGAGAGACCCAGTACTTC
few	NA	TRBJ2-5	TRBV5-1	CASSLASRHGTQYF	TGCGCCAGCAGCTTGGCTTCCCGGCATGGGACCCAGTACTTC
NA	TRBD1	TRBJ1-5	TRBV15	CATRQPDRGGNQPQHF	TGTGCCACCAGGCAACCGGACAGGGGAGGGAATCAGCCCCAGCATTTT
NA	NA	TRBJ2-7	TRBV20-1	CSARGRDSYEQYF	TGCAGTGCTAGAGGCAGGGACTCCTACGAGCAGTACTTC
NA	NA	TRBJ1-2	TRBV12-3/TRBV12-4	CASRFVGGYGYTF	TGTGCCAGCAGGTTTGTGGGAGGCTATGGCTACACCTTC
NA	NA	TRBJ2-2	TRBV4-3	CAGSQGGMSVELFF	TGCGCCGGCAGCCAAGGGGGTATGTCGGTGGAGCTGTTTTTT
NA	TRBD1	TRBJ2-5	TRBV20-1	CSAMTGIFETQYF	TGCAGTGCTATGACAGGGATTTTTGAGACCCAGTACTTC
NA	NA	TRBJ2-5	TRBV18	CASSPQAQGGRETQYF	TGTGCCAGCTCACCACAAGCGCAGGGTGGACGAGAGACCCAGTACTTC
NA	NA	TRBJ2-3	TRBV28	CAGSLLKRATQYF	TGTGCCGGCAGTTTATTGAAGCGGGCTACGCAGTATTTT
few	TRBD1	TRBJ1-2	TRBV15	CATSSRGQNKNYGYTF	TGTGCCACCAGCAGCAGGGGACAGAATAAGAACTATGGCTACACCTTC
NA	TRBD1	TRBJ1-2	TRBV7-9	CASSLNRGQGRGYTF	TGTGCCAGCAGCTTAAACCGAGGACAGGGTAGAGGCTACACCTTC
few	NA	TRBJ1-2	TRBV6-1	CASSEVPGGYTF	TGTGCCAGCAGTGAAGTTCCTGGTGGCTACACCTTC
NA	TRBD2	TRBJ2-1	TRBV10-3	CAISESEEYRTSGNEQFF	TGTGCCATCAGTGAGTCGGAAGAGTATCGGACTAGCGGAAATGAGCAGTTCTTC
few	TRBD2	TRBJ2-1	TRBV7-2	CASSYRLAGAYNEQFF	TGTGCCAGCAGCTACCGATTAGCGGGAGCGTACAATGAGCAGTTCTTC
NA	NA	TRBJ2-3	TRBV9	CASSVVKDTQYF	TGTGCCAGCAGCGTAGTGAAGGATACGCAGTATTTT
NA	NA	TRBJ2-3	TRBV28	CASRKMGQGTQYF	TGTGCCAGCAGAAAAATGGGGCAGGGTACGCAGTATTTT
many	TRBD2	TRBJ2-7	TRBV20-1	CSARYRRGGRSRNEQYF	TGCAGTGCTCGTTACCGCCGCGGCGGGAGAAGTCGGAACGAGCAGTACTTC
NA	TRBD1	TRBJ1-2	TRBV19	CASSIYQDRPGYGYTF	TGTGCCAGTAGTATATATCAGGACAGGCCGGGCTATGGCTACACCTTC
few	TRBD1	TRBJ2-3	TRBV5-1	CASSLTGTGYYTQYF	TGCGCCAGCAGCTTAACCGGGACAGGGTATTACACGCAGTATTTT
few	TRBD2	TRBJ2-7	TRBV11-2	CASRRPASGSYEQYF	TGTGCCAGCAGAAGACCGGCTAGCGGCTCCTACGAGCAGTACTTC
few	TRBD2	TRBJ2-5	TRBV20-1	CSARGGLAWETQYF	TGCAGTGCTAGGGGTGGACTAGCGTGGGAGACCCAGTACTTC
NA	TRBD2	TRBJ2-5	TRBV7-8	CASSLKTSGVKETQYF	TGTGCCAGCAGCTTAAAAACTAGCGGGGTAAAAGAGACCCAGTACTTC
NA	TRBD2	TRBJ2-7	TRBV29-1	CSVRPGLAPYNEQYF	TGCAGCGTTCGACCGGGACTAGCTCCCTACAATGAGCAGTACTTC
NA	NA	TRBJ2-7	TRBV27	CASSTQTSNPYEQYF	TGTGCCAGCAGTACGCAGACATCGAATCCCTACGAGCAGTACTTC
NA	TRBD1	TRBJ1-5	TRBV20-1	CSAPTGGNQPQHF	TGCAGTGCCCCGACAGGGGGCAATCAGCCCCAGCATTTT
NA	NA	TRBJ2-1	TRBV11-3	CASSTRVSEQFF	TGTGCCAGCAGCACTCGTGTTAGTGAGCAGTTCTTC
NA	NA	TRBJ1-1	TRBV9	CASSASMNTEAFF	TGTGCCAGCAGCGCCTCAATGAACACTGAAGCTTTCTTT